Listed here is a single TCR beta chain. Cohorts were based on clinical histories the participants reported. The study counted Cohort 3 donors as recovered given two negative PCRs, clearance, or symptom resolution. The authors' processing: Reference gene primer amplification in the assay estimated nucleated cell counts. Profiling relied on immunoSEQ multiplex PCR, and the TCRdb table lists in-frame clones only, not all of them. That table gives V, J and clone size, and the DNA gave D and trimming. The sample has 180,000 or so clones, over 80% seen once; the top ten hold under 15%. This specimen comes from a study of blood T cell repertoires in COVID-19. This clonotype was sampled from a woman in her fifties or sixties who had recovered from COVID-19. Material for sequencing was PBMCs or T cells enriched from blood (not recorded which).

The CDR3 DNA sequence: TGTGCCAGCAGTGGGACAGGGGGCGACTATGGCTACACCTTC. This translates into CASSGTGGDYGYTF. The rearrangement uses TRBV2 and TRBJ1-2; 11 nucleotides line up with TRBD1. Germline-derived CDR1 and CDR2 are SNHLY and FYNNEI. The CDR3 is made up of 14 amino acids. V lost 4 bases and J lost 3; bases outside the gene matches: 1. The variable domain in full, completed from reference TRBV2 and TRBJ1-2, reads EPEVTQTPSHQVTQMGQEVILRCVPISNHLYFYWYRQILGQKVEFLVSFYNNEISEKSEIFDDQFSVERPDGSNFTLKIRSTKLEDSAMYFCASSGTGGDYGYTFGSGTRLTVV.